This TCR beta chain was recorded in a study of blood T cell repertoires in COVID-19. Study as a whole: The United States, Italy and Spain were the sources of the acute and convalescent COVID-19 samples.

J lost 2 bases, V lost 4 bases, and 7 bases had no gene match. This CDR3 is 15 amino acids long. The V gene's germline CDR1 is SGHDN and CDR2 FVKESK. Clinical history reported by participants formed the basis on which cohorts were assigned. Recovery meant two consecutive negative NP/OP PCR tests, professional clearance, or resolved symptoms. As handled by the study authors: By means of reference gene primer amplification, nucleated cell counts were estimated. Clones were sequenced by immunoSEQ multiplex PCR, and TCRdb holds only the in-frame ones, with some missing. V and J calls and clone size come straight from that table; D and trimming were deduced from the DNA. This table has fewer than 350,000 clones, approximately 88% appearing once.

Sequenced material: PBMCs or T cells enriched from blood (not recorded which). The V gene is TRBV14, the J gene TRBJ1-2; 7 bases are shared with TRBD1. This clonotype was sampled from a woman aged 40-49 years who had recovered from COVID-19. The CDR3 here is CASSLAQGVNYGYTF. CDR3 sequence (DNA): TGTGCCAGCAGCCTCGCGCAGGGGGTAAACTATGGCTACACCTTC.